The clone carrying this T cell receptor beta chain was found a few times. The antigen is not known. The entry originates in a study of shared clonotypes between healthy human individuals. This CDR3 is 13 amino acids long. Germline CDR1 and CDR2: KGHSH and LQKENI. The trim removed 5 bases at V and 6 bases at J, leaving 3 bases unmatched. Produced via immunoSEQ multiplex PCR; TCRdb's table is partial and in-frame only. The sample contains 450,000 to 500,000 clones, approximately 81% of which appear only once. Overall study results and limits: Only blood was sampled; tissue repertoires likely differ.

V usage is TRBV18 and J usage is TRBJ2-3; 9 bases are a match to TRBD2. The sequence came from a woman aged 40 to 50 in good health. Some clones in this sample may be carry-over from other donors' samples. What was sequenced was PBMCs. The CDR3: CASSDLAGDTQYF. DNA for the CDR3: TGTGCCAGCTCAGACCTAGCGGGGGATACGCAGTATTTT.